This TCR beta chain was captured by sequencing in a study of blood T cell repertoires in COVID-19. About the study: The United States, Italy and Spain were the sources of the acute and convalescent COVID-19 samples.

Study members were between roughly 18 and 100 years old and lived in fewer than 30 US regions. Cohort allocation depended upon clinical history that participants reported. V shed 0 bases and J shed 2 bases, with 10 bases lying between them. From germline, CDR1 is MNHEY and CDR2 SVGAGI. The length of the CDR3 is 15 residues. Some clones are missing from TCRdb's copy, which holds only in-frame ones; the method was immunoSEQ multiplex PCR. There are 300,000 to 450,000 clones in the sample; more than 70% occur only once, and approximately 1% lies in the top ten. The TCR sequence derives from a woman aged 25 to 39 who had been exposed to COVID-19. The chain couples TRBV6-5 to TRBJ1-1; the D is unclear. Material: PBMCs or T cells enriched from blood (not recorded which). The CDR3 nucleotides are TGTGCCAGCAGTTACTCGTTTTCCGTAAACACTGAAGCTTTCTTT. This codes for CASSYSFSVNTEAFF.